The 12 T cell receptor beta chains presented below share a single source sample, sequenced in a study of TIL therapy for anti-PD-1-resistant metastatic lung cancer. Sequencing used immunoSEQ v3. The protocol was immunoSEQ multiplex PCR, while the TCRdb copy is restricted to in-frame clones and leaves out a portion. The sample lists approximately 87,000 clones, about 71% occurring once. The time point here: pre-treatment sample, taken before nivolumab and TIL therapy. Most excised metastases sampled were pleural nodules or supraclavicular lymph nodes. Source: tumor tissue, taken at baseline. The receptors were sampled from a person between 30 and 80 years old with non-small cell lung cancer.

This clone has a single count. The chain links TRBV6-5 to TRBJ1-2; the D gene is possibly TRBD1 (6 bases). CDR1 and CDR2 from the germline V gene are MNHEY and SVGAGI. The CDR3 has 14 residues. V lost 2 bases, J lost 4 bases, and 11 bases lay in between. The CDR3 loop is CASSYGGQSYGYTF. In DNA form, the CDR3 reads TGTGCCAGCAGTTACGGGGGGCAGAGCTATGGCTACACCTTC.

The chain is built from TRBV4-1 and TRBJ2-4, with a possible D match to TRBD2 (5 bases). The CDR3 contains 17 residues. The germline V and J ends were trimmed by 1 base and 2 bases, with 15 bases remaining between them. Germline V gives CDR1 MGHRA, CDR2 YSYEKL. CDR3 protein: CASSQAIKRASKNIQYF. In DNA form, the CDR3 reads TGCGCCAGCAGCCAAGCCATAAAGAGGGCCTCCAAAAACATTCAGTACTTC.

The rearrangement joins TRBV7-8 to TRBJ2-1; 10 bases align to TRBD2. V gave up 5 bases and J gave up 4 bases; unmatched junction bases: 8. CDR3 length equals 16 residues. Germline V CDR1 and CDR2: SGHVS, FQNEAQ. The CDR3 spells CASSQTTSGRYNEQFF. The CDR3 coding sequence is TGTGCCAGCAGCCAGACGACTAGCGGGCGTTACAATGAGCAGTTCTTC.

The chain couples TRBV11-1 to TRBJ1-2, with D unclear. This CDR3 contains 15 residues. CDR1 SGHAT and CDR2 FQDESV come from the germline V gene (reference sequence). Trimming pared 5 bases from V and 0 bases from J, leaving 13 bases between. This chain's CDR3 is CASSEGRGANYGYTF. CDR3 nucleotide sequence: TGTGCCAGCAGCGAAGGACGTGGAGCTAACTATGGCTACACCTTC.

This clone showed up just a few times. V and J are TRBV4-2 and TRBJ2-5; either TRBD1 or TRBD2 may fit D (6 bases each). Germline assignment: CDR1 LGHNA and CDR2 YNFKEQ. The V end lost 5 bases, the J end lost 3 bases, and 16 bases lay between the germline ends. CDR3 length: 15 residues. CDR3 DNA: TGTGCCAGCAGCAACGGAGGGGGATCGAAAGAGACCCAGTACTTC. Its translation: CASSNGGGSKETQYF.

V usage is TRBV11-2 and J usage is TRBJ2-3, with D perhaps being TRBD1 or TRBD2 (6 bases each). V dropped 5 bases and J dropped 2 bases, with 17 bases sitting between them. The germline V gene has CDR1 SGHAT and CDR2 FQNNGV. The CDR3 consists of 16 residues. The CDR3 is CASSVSSGAYTDTQYF. The CDR3 nucleotides are TGTGCCAGCAGCGTTTCTTCGGGGGCTTACACAGATACGCAGTATTTT.

This clone came up a few times. The chain couples TRBV5-6 to TRBJ1-4; D is ambiguous. V shed 3 bases and J shed 0 bases, with 9 bases lying between them. Germline V gives CDR1 SGHDT, CDR2 YYEEEE. The length of the CDR3 is 15 residues. This CDR3 is CASSSGRTTNEKLFF. In nucleotides, the CDR3 is TGTGCCAGCAGCTCCGGGCGGACAACTAATGAAAAACTGTTTTTT.

This clone was detected only a few times. The chain recombines TRBV7-3 with TRBJ2-2, with no clear D. From germline, CDR1 is SGHTA and CDR2 FQGTGA. V gave up 2 bases and J gave up 0 bases, with 10 bases separating them. This CDR3 has 16 amino acids. The CDR3 nucleotides read TGTGCCAGCAGCTTATCGGTAGCCTCGAACACCGGGGAGCTGTTTTTT. This sequence encodes CASSLSVASNTGELFF.

The gene calls are TRBV24-1 and TRBJ2-3; unclear D gene. This CDR3 region has 16 residues. V dropped 2 bases and J dropped 0 bases, with 11 bases sitting between them. The V gene's germline CDR1 is KGHDR and CDR2 SFDVKD. The DNA for the CDR3 is TGTGCCACCAGTGATTACAAGGGATCGAGCACAGATACGCAGTATTTT. It specifies CATSDYKGSSTDTQYF.

This clone is deemed large. The chain employs TRBV7-9 and TRBJ1-1, with 8 bases that match TRBD1. CDR1 and CDR2 (germline): SEHNR, FQNEAQ (reference sequence). The CDR3 length is 15 residues. The V and J ends lost 5 bases and 0 bases, in that order; junction bases with no gene match: 5. CDR3 residues: CASSTTGDMNTEAFF. In DNA form, the CDR3 reads TGTGCCAGCAGCACGACAGGGGATATGAACACTGAAGCTTTCTTT.

J is TRBJ2-7 and V is TRBV9; perhaps TRBD1 as D (5 bases). Germline values: CDR1 SGDLS, CDR2 YYNGEE. The V gene lost 0 bases and the J gene lost 3 bases, with 13 bases spanning the gap. CDR3 length equals 15 residues. CDR3 sequence: CASSVGLGADYEQYF. For the CDR3, the DNA is TGTGCCAGCAGCGTAGGGTTAGGGGCAGACTACGAGCAGTACTTC.

The chain recombines TRBV7-9 with TRBJ2-6; 7 nucleotides match TRBD1. Germline V gene lookup returns CDR1 SEHNR and CDR2 FQNEAQ (reference sequence). The V gene end was trimmed by 6 bases and the J gene end by 2 bases; junction bases not matched to a gene: 16. This CDR3 spans 19 amino acids. CDR3 nucleotides: TGTGCCAGCAGTTCCCCCCCGGCAGGGGGTGTGGCTGGGGCCAACGTCCTGACTTTC. This encodes CASSSPPAGGVAGANVLTF.